This entry lists 7 T cell receptor beta chains sequenced from one sample in a study of graft-versus-host responses after intestinal transplantation. The protocol was immunoSEQ multiplex PCR, while the TCRdb copy is restricted to in-frame clones and leaves out a portion. The sample consists of under 9,000 clones, approximately 74% of them appearing once. Graft tissue was processed to release intraepithelial and lamina propria lymphocytes. Material: ileum tissue, obtained approximately 460 days after transplant. All receptors come from a human patient who received an intestinal transplant, so some T cells may come from the graft donor.

In this sample, this clone turned up a few times. The rearrangement uses TRBV7-8 and TRBJ1-1; unclear D gene. The V gene lost 11 bases and the J gene lost 8 bases, with 18 bases spanning the gap. Germline V gives CDR1 SGHVS, CDR2 FQNEAQ. The CDR3 is made up of 12 amino acids. The DNA for the CDR3 is TGTGCCGCTCAAAAAGCACCCGGCGAAGCTTTCTTT. Translation: CAAQKAPGEAFF.

V usage is TRBV5-4 and J usage is TRBJ2-1, with unresolved D. The germline CDR1 and CDR2 sequences are SGHNT and YYREEE (reference sequence). The ends were cut back, 1 base at V and 10 bases at J, with 15 bases in the middle. The CDR3 contains 14 residues. CDR3 sequence (DNA): TGTGCCAGCAGCTTGAATGACCCGAGGCGGGAGCAGTTCTTC. Translating it yields CASSLNDPRREQFF.

The chain carries TRBV4-2 and TRBJ2-1; 12 bases line up with TRBD2. V shed 0 bases, J shed 6 bases, and the junction held 6 bases outside the gene matches. The germline V gene has CDR1 LGHNA and CDR2 YNFKEQ. The CDR3 extends over 17 amino acids. The CDR3 protein is CASSQEPQGLAGNEQFF. The CDR3 region has the DNA TGTGCCAGCAGCCAAGAACCCCAGGGACTAGCGGGCAATGAGCAGTTCTTC.

The chain combines TRBV7-8 with TRBJ2-6, with D possibly matching TRBD2 (5 bases). The V end was cut by 1 base, the J end by 0 bases, with 13 bases between. The CDR3 extends over 18 amino acids. CDR1 is SGHVS, CDR2 FQNEAQ, per germline. The DNA of the CDR3 is TGTGCCAGCAGCTTAGTCGGGGTAGCTCTCTCTGGGGCCAACGTCCTGACTTTC. This translates into CASSLVGVALSGANVLTF. Variable domain in full (rest from reference TRBV7-8 and TRBJ2-6): GAGVSQSPRYKVAKRGQDVALRCDPISGHVSLFWYQQALGQGPEFLTYFQNEAQLDKSGLPSDRFFAERPEGSVSTLKIQRTQQEDSAVYLCASSLVGVALSGANVLTFGAGSRLTVL.

This clone occurred once. The chain couples TRBV28 to TRBJ2-3; no definite D call. Germline assignment: CDR1 MDHEN and CDR2 SYDVKM. There are 15 residues in the CDR3. Trimming removed 1 base at V and 0 bases at J, with 8 bases between. The CDR3 bases are TGTGCCAGCAGTTTATCCCATGCTAGCACAGATACGCAGTATTTT. It codes for CASSLSHASTDTQYF.

This rearrangement joins TRBV15 to TRBJ1-6, with a possible D match to TRBD1 (5 bases). The V gene lost 1 base and the J gene lost 11 bases, with 12 bases spanning the gap. The V gene's germline CDR1 is LNHNV and CDR2 YYDKDF (reference sequence). This CDR3 region has 14 residues. CDR3 DNA sequence: TGTGCCACCAGCAGAGGTACAGGTTCGGCACCCCTCCACTTT. Its protein is CATSRGTGSAPLHF.

The V call is TRBV2, the J call TRBJ2-3; 7 bases line up with TRBD2. Germline CDR1 and CDR2: SNHLY and FYNNEI. The ends lost 3 bases at V and 3 bases at J; junction bases unmatched: 9. The CDR3 loop spans 16 amino acids. The CDR3 protein is CASSERRSSGTDTQYF. The DNA for the CDR3 is TGTGCCAGCAGTGAGAGGCGCTCTAGCGGTACAGATACGCAGTATTTT. The full variable domain, in which reference TRBV2 and TRBJ2-3 provide the parts outside the CDR3, is EPEVTQTPSHQVTQMGQEVILRCVPISNHLYFYWYRQILGQKVEFLVSFYNNEISEKSEIFDDQFSVERPDGSNFTLKIRSTKLEDSAMYFCASSERRSSGTDTQYFGPGTRLTVL.